A single sample is the source of the 20 T cell receptor beta chains below, sequenced in a study of tumor-infiltrating lymphocytes in primary liver carcinoma. The approximately 20-31 mg bulk tissue piece was not sorted before simultaneous RNA and DNA extraction. The researchers produced TCR beta cDNA from approximately 540 ng total RNA with a constant-region primer. Library construction for TCR beta comprised three nested multiplex PCR rounds performed with slightly modified ARM-PCR. Two initial PCR rounds of about 10 cycles each paired TRBV1-TRBV30 forward primers with a C-beta reverse primer. TCRdb passed the multiplex PCR reads through MiXCR, listing each CDR3 protein once. The sample has roughly 22,000 distinct CDR3 sequences; 80% are singletons. The sequenced material came from liver tumor tissue from sampling region 2. Stated subset: tumor region T2, inferior pole. These TCRs come from a woman in her 30s with primary liver carcinoma and hepatitis B virus infection.

By share, this clonotype ranks as large. The chain links TRBV29-1 to TRBJ2-1; 11 bases are a match to TRBD2. V gave up 5 bases and J gave up 7 bases; unmatched junction bases: 19. This CDR3 has 18 amino acids. Germline lookup yields CDR1 SQVTM and CDR2 ANQGSEA. CDR3 DNA: TGCAGCGTTTCAAGACTGGCTGCCCTAGCGGGAGGTGGGAATGAGCAGTTCTTC. It encodes CSVSRLAALAGGGNEQFF.

Points on this clonotype: The CDR3 does not end in the conserved phenylalanine or tryptophan, so this is likely a read error. The DNA is left out, because the CDR3 cannot be placed on it with certainty; the CDR3 is given as TCRdb lists it. V and J are TRBV28 and TRBJ2-5; TRBD2, the D gene given by the table, was not confirmed from the DNA. Termini included, the CDR3 measures 17 amino acids. Germline lookup yields CDR1 MDHEN and CDR2 SYDVKM. CDR3 loop: CASSSISSGGSQETQYS.

Turning to this clonotype: One junction end disagrees with the germline gene, perhaps due to a read error. The chain has TRBV11-3 and TRBJ2-1; 9 nucleotides agree with TRBD2. This CDR3 has 16 amino acids. CDR1 and CDR2 (germline): SGHNT, YENEEA. Here the CDR3 reads CVSSLSGSGRYNGQIF. CDR3 nucleotide sequence: TGTGTCAGCAGCTTAAGTGGTAGCGGGAGATACAATGGGCAGATCTTC.

The sample holds many counts of this clonotype. V is TRBV9 and J is TRBJ1-1; D is undetermined. Germline-derived CDR1 and CDR2 are SGDLS and YYNGEE. CDR3 length: 13 amino acids. Trimming stripped 2 bases from V and 2 bases from J, with 7 bases between. The CDR3 sequence is CASSVTTNTEAFF. CDR3 DNA sequence: TGTGCCAGCAGCGTGACCACTAACACTGAAGCTTTCTTT.

Turning to this clonotype: No DNA is shown, since the ends of the CDR3 on it are uncertain; the CDR3 is the one TCRdb lists. This chain joins TRBV7-9 and TRBJ1-1; the D call of TRBD1 is as the table states it, not checked on the DNA. The CDR3 spans 13 amino acids, including both terminal residues. CDR1 SEHNR and CDR2 FQNEAQ come from the germline V gene (reference sequence). The chain's CDR3 is CPSSFGQGTEAFF.

Comment on this clonotype: One end of the junction fails to match germline, which may point to a read error. The chain combines TRBV6-1 with TRBJ2-2; D tentatively reads TRBD1 or TRBD2 (6 bases each). Germline V gene sequence: CDR1 MNHNS, CDR2 SASEGT. This CDR3 has 19 amino acids. The CDR3 bases are TGTGCCATCAGTGTAACCCTTCCCGGGGGCGCCGCGAATACCGGGGAGCTGTTTTTT. Translation gives CAISVTLPGGAANTGELFF.

For this clonotype: The junction departs from germline at one end; a sequencing error may be responsible. The rearrangement links TRBV11-2 to TRBJ1-2, with D possibly being TRBD1 (5 bases). CDR3 length equals 15 residues. CDR1 and CDR2 from the germline V gene are SGHAT and FQNNGV. For the CDR3, the DNA is TGTGTCAGCAGCTTAGATGGGATGGCAGGGAGGGGCTACACATTC. It encodes CVSSLDGMAGRGYTF.

In its sample, this clonotype was seen once. The chain links TRBV29-1 to TRBJ2-7; 8 positions match TRBD1. The junction had 8 bases not matched to a gene; V was cut back by 6 bases and J by 10 bases. This CDR3 is 11 amino acids long. CDR1 is SQVTM and CDR2 is ANQGSEA in the germline V gene. The CDR3 here is CSVGTGYGQYF. CDR3 nucleotide sequence: TGCAGCGTCGGGACAGGATATGGACAGTACTTC.

Details on this clonotype: A read error may produce the germline difference seen at one junction end. The chain combines TRBV11-2 with TRBJ2-7, with unresolved D. The CDR3 has 13 amino acids. Looked up from germline, CDR1 is SGHAT and CDR2 is FQNNGV. As DNA, the CDR3 is TGTGCCGGCAGCTTTGGTTCAAACGACGAGCAGTACTTC. This gives the protein CAGSFGSNDEQYF.

As for this clonotype: The CDR3 end shows no conserved phenylalanine or tryptophan, and so a read error is likely. No DNA is shown, since the ends of the CDR3 on it are uncertain; the CDR3 is the one TCRdb lists. The rearrangement joins TRBV29-1 to TRBJ2-1; TRBD2, the D gene given by the table, was not confirmed from the DNA. With termini counted, the CDR3 has 12 amino acids. The germline V gene encodes CDR1 SQVTM and CDR2 ANQGSEA. CDR3 sequence reads: CSVVGWEGQMFL.

Comments on this clonotype: The conserved phenylalanine or tryptophan normally closing the CDR3 is absent here, so this likely arose from a read error. The DNA is omitted, as the CDR3 cannot be located on it reliably, and the CDR3 follows TCRdb's listing. This chain uses TRBV6-5 with TRBJ1-1; TRBD1, the table's D call, was not compared with the DNA. The CDR3 is 16 amino acids long, termini counted. Germline assignment: CDR1 MNHEY and CDR2 SVGAGI. CDR3 in amino acids: CASSYGGSGGGTEASS.

As to this clonotype: A single base separates this from a much larger clone, so it may be a read error. The CDR3 ends on some other residue instead of the conserved phenylalanine or tryptophan, so this is likely a read error. The V gene is TRBV29-1, the J gene TRBJ2-7; 7 bases line up with TRBD2. From germline, CDR1 is SQVTM and CDR2 ANQGSEA. J gave up 4 bases and V 3 bases, and 6 bases lay outside the gene matches. CDR3 length equals 13 residues. The CDR3 spells CSVDMASGYEQYL. In DNA form, the CDR3 reads TGCAGCGTTGACATGGCTAGCGGTTACGAGCAGTACCTC.

Points on this clonotype: The germline gene is not matched at one end of the junction; a read error may be the cause. The J gene is TRBJ2-1, the V gene TRBV11-3, with no clear D. From germline, CDR1 is SGHNT and CDR2 YENEEA. CDR3 size: 12 residues. CDR3 loop: CASPLISVEQFF. The CDR3 nucleotides are TGTGCCAGCCCCCTGATAAGTGTCGAGCAATTCTTC.

On this clonotype itself: At one end the junction does not follow the germline gene, possibly because of a read error. The CDR3 region has the DNA TGTGTCAGCAGCTTAGGGCGGCAAGAGAACACCGGGGAGCTGTTTTTT. It is translated as CVSSLGRQENTGELFF. The gene calls are TRBV7-8 and TRBJ2-2; D unclear. The CDR3 has 16 residues. CDR1 and CDR2 from the germline V gene are SGHVS and FQNEAQ.

This clonotype is medium-sized. This sequence joins TRBV4-3 and TRBJ2-4, with D hard to call. Per the germline V gene, CDR1 is LGHNA and CDR2 is YSLEER. Trimming left V 1 base short and J 2 bases short, with 9 bases between. The CDR3 runs to 15 residues. CDR3 amino acids: CASSQGWETKNIQYF. The CDR3, as DNA: TGCGCCAGCAGCCAAGGTTGGGAAACCAAAAACATTCAGTACTTC.

Details on this clonotype: In this CDR3 the conserved last residue, phenylalanine or tryptophan, is missing, so a read error is likely. The chain uses TRBV4-2 and TRBJ2-7; TRBD1 aligns across 10 bases. The CDR3 length is 18 residues. The ends lost 3 bases at V and 9 bases at J; junction bases unmatched: 20. Germline V CDR1 and CDR2: LGHNA, YNFKEQ. CDR3 region: CASSQEHLGQGGARGQYC. The CDR3 DNA reads TGTGCCAGCAGCCAGGAACACCTAGGACAGGGGGGAGCGCGCGGGCAGTACTGC.

The gene calls are TRBV7-2 and TRBJ2-1; the match to TRBD1 covers 8 bases. V gave up 3 bases and J gave up 8 bases; unmatched junction bases: 6. This CDR3 contains 14 residues. Germline V gene lookup returns CDR1 SGHTA and CDR2 FQGNSA. DNA for the CDR3: TGTGCCAGCAGCTTGGACCAGGGGGCCGATGAGCAGTTCTTC. Residues: CASSLDQGADEQFF.

By sample share, this clonotype is medium-sized. The chain carries TRBV7-8 and TRBJ2-7, with TRBD2 matching 12 bases. The CDR3 has 15 amino acids. V gave up 6 bases and J gave up 3 bases; unmatched junction bases: 6. From germline, CDR1 is SGHVS and CDR2 FQNEAQ. CDR3 in DNA: TGTGCCAGCAGTAGGACTAGCGGGGCCAACTACGAGCAGTACTTC. Its translation is CASSRTSGANYEQYF.

This clonotype was detected only once. The CDR3 DNA follows: TGTGCCAGCAGCCTCAGGGTGGGGGCCAAAAACATTCAGTACTTC. Amino acids: CASSLRVGAKNIQYF. The V and J genes are TRBV28 and TRBJ2-4, with D maybe TRBD1 (5 bases). Germline V gene sequence: CDR1 MDHEN, CDR2 SYDVKM. V lost 6 bases to trimming and J lost 1 base, with 13 bases between them. The CDR3 consists of 15 residues.

As regards this clonotype: One end of the junction does not line up with germline, which may come from a read error. V gene TRBV6-5 combines with J gene TRBJ2-2; D possibly corresponds to TRBD2 (6 bases). This CDR3 contains 15 residues. Germline CDR1 is MNHEY and CDR2 is SVGAGI. CDR3 DNA: TGTGCCAGCAGTTCACAACCTTTAGGGCGCGGGGTGCTGCTTTTT. This encodes CASSSQPLGRGVLLF.